The 32 T cell receptor beta chains listed next were all sequenced from one sample in a study of cytomegalovirus exposure and HLA in healthy donors. The PCR was carried out with 60 Vbeta primers and 13 Jbeta primers. Sequencing was performed with immunoSEQ multiplex PCR; in TCRdb, only in-frame clones are kept and a portion is missing. The sample has 40,000 to 60,000 clones, 72% seen once; the top ten hold 7% to 10%. Sequencing was done on a sample of PBMCs. The origin of the receptors is a woman in her 50s in good health and CMV-seronegative.

The chain recombines TRBV4-3 with TRBJ2-3; 7 bases are a match to TRBD2. The CDR3 sequence is 16 residues long. The ends lost 4 bases at V and 4 bases at J; junction bases unmatched: 11. Germline V gene lookup returns CDR1 LGHNA and CDR2 YSLEER. In nucleotides, the CDR3 is TGCGCCAGCAGCCGTCCTCAGGGAGGGCGGGCAGATACGCAGTATTTT. It is translated as CASSRPQGGRADTQYF.

The J gene is TRBJ1-3, the V gene TRBV29-1, with D unclear. The V end lost 4 bases, the J end lost 0 bases, and 10 bases lay between the germline ends. The CDR3 consists of 14 residues. The germline CDR1 and CDR2 sequences are SQVTM and ANQGSEA. Written as DNA, the CDR3 is TGCAGCGTTGCCCCCAGGCTCTCTGGAAACACCATATATTTT. This translates into CSVAPRLSGNTIYF.

The chain combines TRBV2 with TRBJ1-5; D may be TRBD1 (6 bases). Germline V gene data show CDR1 as SNHLY and CDR2 as FYNNEI. Trimming cost V 8 bases and J 2 bases, with 16 bases left between them. CDR3 length: 15 amino acids. The CDR3 DNA sequence: TGTGCCAGCGGCGATACAGGGATCGGCAATCAGCCCCAGCATTTT. Residues: CASGDTGIGNQPQHF.

The chain recombines TRBV19 with TRBJ2-6; perhaps TRBD1 as D (5 bases). CDR1 and CDR2 (germline): LNHDA, SQIVND (reference sequence). V lost 3 bases, J lost 5 bases, and 14 bases lay in between. The CDR3 consists of 16 residues. CDR3 region: CASSITAGNWANVLTF. In DNA form, the CDR3 reads TGTGCCAGTAGTATCACCGCAGGGAACTGGGCCAACGTCCTGACTTTC.

The chain combines TRBV20-1 with TRBJ1-2; unclear D gene. Looked up from germline, CDR1 is DFQATT and CDR2 is SNEGSKA (reference sequence). Trimming took 3 bases from V and 6 from J, leaving 8 bases between them. The CDR3 consists of 11 residues. CDR3 sequence (DNA): TGCAGTGCTAGGTCGTCGGATGGCTACACCTTC. This codes for CSARSSDGYTF.

This chain joins TRBV2 and TRBJ2-6; possible D gene TRBD1, 6 bases. The CDR3 is made up of 15 amino acids. V was pared by 6 bases and J by 2 bases, with 11 bases between. Per germline, CDR1 SNHLY and CDR2 FYNNEI. Here the CDR3 reads CASSLGGAGANVLTF. In DNA form, the CDR3 reads TGTGCCAGCAGCTTAGGGGGAGCTGGGGCCAACGTCCTGACTTTC.

This clone was detected only a few times. V is TRBV13 and J is TRBJ2-5; no reliable D call. The germline V gene has CDR1 PRHDT and CDR2 FYEKMQ (reference sequence). The CDR3 length is 13 residues. V was trimmed by 1 base and J by 1 base, leaving 4 bases between them. CDR3 residues: CASSLVRQETQYF. CDR3 nucleotide sequence: TGTGCCAGCAGCTTAGTTCGCCAAGAGACCCAGTACTTC.

The rearrangement uses TRBV4-3 and TRBJ1-6; D is unresolved. V was clipped by 0 bases and J by 0 bases, with 6 bases between them. Germline-derived CDR1 and CDR2 are LGHNA and YSLEER. The CDR3 is 16 amino acids. The CDR3 sequence: CASSQEASSYNSPLHF. DNA of the CDR3: TGCGCCAGCAGCCAAGAGGCCAGCTCCTATAATTCACCCCTCCACTTT.

This clone was recorded a few times. The chain uses TRBV19 and TRBJ1-2; perhaps TRBD1 as D (5 bases). V dropped 4 bases and J dropped 0 bases, with 12 bases sitting between them. The CDR3 contains 15 residues. Germline V CDR1 and CDR2: LNHDA, SQIVND (reference sequence). CDR3 sequence: CASSKRGSSNYGYTF. CDR3 nucleotides: TGTGCCAGTAGTAAAAGGGGATCTTCTAACTATGGCTACACCTTC.

This clone was seen a single time. The chain employs TRBV2 and TRBJ1-4, with D possibly TRBD1 on 5 matching bases. The ends were cut back, 2 bases at V and 7 bases at J, with 14 bases in the middle. CDR3 length: 15 residues. CDR1 is SNHLY and CDR2 is FYNNEI in the germline V gene. CDR3 DNA: TGTGCCAGCAGTGAAACGGGGGTTGTCCGTGAAAAACTGTTTTTT. It yields the protein CASSETGVVREKLFF. The variable domain in full, with the rest retrieved from reference TRBV2 and TRBJ1-4, is EPEVTQTPSHQVTQMGQEVILRCVPISNHLYFYWYRQILGQKVEFLVSFYNNEISEKSEIFDDQFSVERPDGSNFTLKIRSTKLEDSAMYFCASSETGVVREKLFFGSGTQLSVL.

CDR3 sequence (DNA): TGTGCCACCGCGGTCGAGGGAGAGACCCAGTACTTC. Its translation is CATAVEGETQYF. This chain joins TRBV6-1 and TRBJ2-5; D is possibly TRBD2 (5 bases). The CDR3 loop spans 12 amino acids. Per germline, CDR1 MNHNS and CDR2 SASEGT. The V and J ends lost 10 bases and 4 bases respectively, with 13 bases between them.

This clone is a singleton in its sample. The genes are TRBV10-3 and TRBJ1-1, with D possibly TRBD1 on 6 matching bases. Germline V gene sequence: CDR1 ENHRY, CDR2 SYGVKD. V was trimmed by 6 bases and J by 5 bases, leaving 16 bases between them. This CDR3 contains 14 residues. The CDR3 bases are TGTGCCATCAGCCCGGGACAACAAGTAACTGAAGCTTTCTTT. This sequence encodes CAISPGQQVTEAFF.

This clone is a singleton in its sample. The rearrangement joins TRBV28 to TRBJ2-7, with TRBD2 matching 7 bases. Germline V CDR1 and CDR2: MDHEN, SYDVKM. The CDR3 is 12 amino acids. V dropped 3 bases and J dropped 6; count of bases not matched to a gene: 2. The DNA of the CDR3 is TGTGCCAGCAGTTTGGGAGGGCCCGAGCAGTACTTC. Translated: CASSLGGPEQYF.

This clone was counted once. V and J are TRBV7-9 and TRBJ2-1; D may be TRBD1 (6 bases). CDR1 is SEHNR and CDR2 is FQNEAQ in the germline V gene (reference sequence). The CDR3 contains 15 residues. Trimming stripped 5 bases from V and 6 bases from J, with 17 bases between. The CDR3 protein is CASSRGGLPFNEQFF. In DNA, the CDR3 is TGTGCCAGCAGCCGAGGGGGTTTACCCTTCAATGAGCAGTTCTTC.

This clone was observed a few times. The J gene is TRBJ1-1, the V gene TRBV6-1; no reliable D call. CDR3 size: 13 residues. Germline loops: CDR1 MNHNS, CDR2 SASEGT. Trimming pared 7 bases from V and 11 bases from J, leaving 20 bases between. The DNA for the CDR3 is TGTGCCAGCAAGGGAGGGATCCAAGTTGGGGCTTTCTTT. The encoded protein is CASKGGIQVGAFF.

Turning to this clone: A junction end diverges from the germline sequence, so it may reflect a read error. This chain uses TRBV7-7 with TRBJ2-3; the D gene is possibly TRBD1 (6 bases). The CDR3 runs to 15 residues. Germline V lookup: CDR1 SSHAT, CDR2 FNYEAQ (reference sequence). The CDR3 protein is CASSSGTLGTDTQYF. In nucleotides, the CDR3 is TGTGCTAGCAGCTCCGGGACACTTGGGACGGATACGCAGTATTTT. The variable domain in full, with the rest retrieved from reference TRBV7-7 and TRBJ2-3, is GAGVSQSPRYKVTKRGQDVTLRCDPISSHATLYWYQQALGQGPEFLTYFNYEAQPDKSGLPSDRFSAERPEGSISTLTIQRTEQRDSAMYRCASSSGTLGTDTQYFGPGTRLTVL.

The gene calls are TRBV6-6 and TRBJ2-1, with D unclear. The V end lost 7 bases, the J end lost 10 bases, and 11 bases lay between the germline ends. Germline CDR1 reads MNHNY; CDR2 reads SVGAGI (reference sequence). This CDR3 has 11 amino acids. DNA of the CDR3: TGTGCCAGCACTAGTTTGGCAGAGCAGTTCTTC. It is translated as CASTSLAEQFF.

The chain carries TRBV28 and TRBJ1-2; D gene uncertain. Germline CDR1 reads MDHEN; CDR2 reads SYDVKM. Trimming cost V 6 bases and J 8 bases, with 16 bases left between them. The CDR3 spans 13 residues. The CDR3 spells CASSLGPRGGYTF. The DNA for the CDR3 is TGTGCCAGCAGCCTCGGGCCCCGAGGGGGCTACACCTTC.

The chain combines TRBV7-2 with TRBJ1-2; 9 bases are shared with TRBD1. Germline V gene sequence: CDR1 SGHTA, CDR2 FQGNSA. Trimming at V came to 1 base and at J to 7 bases, leaving 13 bases not matched to a gene. The CDR3 contains 17 residues. This CDR3 is CASSLETQQGALAGYTF. The CDR3 region has the DNA TGTGCCAGCAGCTTAGAAACCCAACAGGGGGCTTTAGCTGGCTACACCTTC.

J is TRBJ1-1 and V is TRBV5-1; TRBD1 aligns across 7 bases. The germline gives CDR1 SGHRS, CDR2 YFSETQ. The CDR3 is 14 amino acids. Trimming removed 5 bases from V and 0 bases from J; junction bases left unmatched: 4. CDR3 bases: TGCGCCAGCAGTCCGACAGGGATGAACACTGAAGCTTTCTTT. This translates into CASSPTGMNTEAFF. Drawing the rest from reference TRBV5-1 and TRBJ1-1, the complete variable domain is KAGVTQTPRYLIKTRGQQVTLSCSPISGHRSVSWYQQTPGQGLQFLFEYFSETQRNKGNFPGRFSGRQFSNSRSEMNVSTLELGDSALYLCASSPTGMNTEAFFGQGTRLTVV.

The chain has TRBV7-7 and TRBJ1-3, with D hard to call. Per the germline V gene, CDR1 is SSHAT and CDR2 is FNYEAQ (reference sequence). Trimming shortened V by 5 bases and J by 0 bases, and 5 bases separated the two germline ends. This CDR3 region has 13 residues. This CDR3 is CASSPLSGNTIYF. The CDR3 nucleotides are TGTGCCAGCAGCCCTCTCTCTGGAAACACCATATATTTT.

The chain carries TRBV18 and TRBJ1-1; 9 bases map to TRBD1. There are 16 residues in the CDR3. Unmatched junction bases numbered 9, after V lost 4 bases and J lost 3 bases. Looked up from germline, CDR1 is KGHSH and CDR2 is LQKENI. The CDR3 bases are TGTGCCAGCTCACAAGATTCCGGGACAGGGTACACTGAAGCTTTCTTT. Its protein is CASSQDSGTGYTEAFF.

This clone was observed a handful of times. The genes are TRBV28 and TRBJ1-2; the match to TRBD1 covers 7 bases. V shed 6 bases, J shed 3 bases, and the junction held 7 bases outside the gene matches. The CDR3 has 14 residues. The germline V gene has CDR1 MDHEN and CDR2 SYDVKM. The CDR3 spells CASRERTGYYGYTF. As DNA, the CDR3 is TGTGCCAGCAGAGAACGGACAGGCTACTATGGCTACACCTTC.

The chain carries TRBV4-2 and TRBJ1-2, with 8 bases fitting TRBD1. The germline CDR1 and CDR2 sequences are LGHNA and YNFKEQ. Trimming at V came to 4 bases and at J to 7 bases, leaving 8 bases not matched to a gene. There are 14 residues in the CDR3. CDR3 sequence reads: CASSPQTGERGYTF. The CDR3 nucleotides read TGTGCCAGCAGCCCCCAGACAGGGGAGCGTGGCTACACCTTC.

In its sample, this clone ranks as medium-sized. The gene calls are TRBV10-3 and TRBJ1-2, with D unresolved. Trimming took off 2 bases at V and 4 bases at J, with 14 bases between the two ends. CDR1 is ENHRY and CDR2 is SYGVKD in the germline V gene. This CDR3 is built from 15 residues. For the CDR3, the DNA is TGTGCCATCAGTGAGGATTTGGGCAACTTCTATGGCTACACCTTC. The encoded protein is CAISEDLGNFYGYTF.

V usage is TRBV6-4 and J usage is TRBJ1-6; tentatively, D is TRBD1 (5 bases). Trimming took 6 bases from V and 0 from J, leaving 12 bases between them. CDR1 is MRHNA, CDR2 SNTAGT, per germline. CDR3 size: 16 residues. The CDR3 loop is CASRGPASSYNSPLHF. The CDR3 region has the DNA TGTGCCAGCAGGGGGCCGGCTAGCTCCTATAATTCACCCCTCCACTTT.

The rearrangement uses TRBV2 and TRBJ1-2; D ambiguous. The CDR3 covers 13 residues. The germline V gene encodes CDR1 SNHLY and CDR2 FYNNEI. The germline V and J ends were trimmed by 5 bases and 7 bases, with 14 bases remaining between them. The CDR3 is CASSIVPESGYTF. As DNA, the CDR3 is TGTGCCAGCAGTATAGTCCCGGAGTCTGGCTACACCTTC.

The J gene is TRBJ2-3, the V gene TRBV28; 7 bases match TRBD2. The CDR3 runs to 14 residues. J gave up 2 bases and V 6 bases, and 5 bases lay outside the gene matches. CDR1 is MDHEN, CDR2 SYDVKM, per germline. The CDR3 sequence: CASRAGVHTDTQYF. Written as DNA, the CDR3 is TGTGCCAGCAGGGCGGGGGTACACACAGATACGCAGTATTTT.

This clone has just one count. The rearrangement links TRBV27 to TRBJ2-7, with 11 bases matching TRBD2. Germline assignment: CDR1 MNHEY and CDR2 SMNVEV (reference sequence). The J segment lost 5 bases and the V segment lost 7 bases, leaving 10 bases of the junction unmatched. The CDR3 is made up of 15 amino acids. The DNA of the CDR3 is TGTGCCAGCAAGAGGATAGCGGGAGGGTCCCACGAGCAGTACTTC. It yields the protein CASKRIAGGSHEQYF.

The chain recombines TRBV5-1 with TRBJ1-2; 7 bases map to TRBD1. The J segment lost 1 base and the V segment lost 3 bases, leaving 6 bases of the junction unmatched. This CDR3 region has 15 residues. CDR1 SGHRS and CDR2 YFSETQ come from the germline V gene. The CDR3 sequence: CASSSGQLLNYGYTF. CDR3 nucleotides: TGCGCCAGCAGCTCGGGACAGCTCCTTAACTATGGCTACACCTTC.

The V call is TRBV7-2, the J call TRBJ1-2, with D perhaps TRBD1 (6 bases). Germline V lookup: CDR1 SGHTA, CDR2 FQGNSA. There are 15 residues in the CDR3. Trimming stripped 1 base from V and 4 bases from J, with 13 bases between. CDR3 sequence: CASSLDRDNLYGYTF. CDR3 sequence (DNA): TGTGCCAGCAGCTTAGACCGGGACAACCTCTATGGCTACACCTTC.

The chain carries TRBV28 and TRBJ1-5; 9 bases line up with TRBD1. CDR3 length: 19 amino acids. With V trimmed by 5 bases and J by 1 base, 15 bases remained unmatched. Germline CDR1 MDHEN, CDR2 SYDVKM. The CDR3 here is CASSSLLLRQGESNQPQHF. The DNA of the CDR3 is TGTGCCAGCAGTAGTTTACTCCTCCGACAGGGGGAAAGCAATCAGCCCCAGCATTTT.